A single sample is the source of the 5 T cell receptor beta chains below, sequenced in a study of early T cells in non-severe SARS-CoV-2 infection (dated by TCRdb to about 2021). Library preparation was by 5' RACE. For sequencing, a NextSeq 500 was employed. In TCRdb, the public reads were trimmed at Q25 with fastp and aligned with MiXCR, with productive beta chains retained. Rows with a matching CDR3 protein are joined into one entry that keeps the most common DNA and genes. The sample table contains approximately 52,000 distinct CDR3 sequences; only one count was recorded for around 8% of them. The ten largest clones represent about 9.4% of the sample. What was sequenced was whole blood. The receptors were gathered from an adult who was a healthcare worker with PCR-confirmed SARS-CoV-2 infection or an uninfected control (not recorded which).

Relative to its sample, this clonotype is medium-sized. The rearrangement links TRBV7-6 to TRBJ2-5; 10 positions match TRBD1. After removal of 1 base from V and 1 base from J, the junction contained 0 bases not matched to a gene. The CDR3 extends over 15 amino acids. The germline CDR1 and CDR2 sequences are SGHVS and FNYEAQ. The CDR3 loop is CASSLGTGGQETQYF. The CDR3 region has the DNA TGTGCCAGCAGCTTAGGGACAGGGGGCCAAGAGACCCAGTACTTC.

This chain uses TRBV3-1 with TRBJ1-6, with unresolved D. The CDR3 covers 13 residues. The germline V and J ends were trimmed by 1 base and 7 bases, with 5 bases remaining between them. Looked up from germline, CDR1 is LGHDT and CDR2 is YNNKEL (reference sequence). The CDR3 DNA follows: TGTGCCAGCAGCCAAGTCGCGAATTCACCCCTCCACTTT. This translates into CASSQVANSPLHF.

This clonotype was seen at least ten times. The chain recombines TRBV12-3 or TRBV12-4 with TRBJ1-1; D perhaps matches TRBD1 (5 bases). The CDR3 runs to 13 residues. Trimming took off 8 bases at V and 5 bases at J, with 15 bases between the two ends. CDR3 loop: CASGGEAGTEAFF. The DNA of the CDR3 is TGTGCCAGCGGGGGGGAGGCGGGAACTGAAGCTTTCTTT.

The genes are TRBV6-5 and TRBJ1-2, with D hard to call. The CDR3 is made up of 16 amino acids. Trimming stripped 0 bases from V and 2 bases from J, with 13 bases between. CDR1 and CDR2 from the germline V gene are MNHEY and SVGAGI. The DNA of the CDR3 is TGTGCCAGCAGTTACTCCCTGGGGAGATTAAACTATGGCTACACCTTC. Translation gives CASSYSLGRLNYGYTF.

The chain has TRBV7-8 and TRBJ2-3; 9 positions match TRBD2. In germline, CDR1 is SGHVS, CDR2 FQNEAQ. V lost 2 bases and J lost 8; bases outside the gene matches: 11. CDR3 size: 16 residues. CDR3 nucleotides: TGTGCCAGCAGCTTAACGGGACTAGCCGGGTTTGGTACGCAGTATTTT. It translates to CASSLTGLAGFGTQYF.